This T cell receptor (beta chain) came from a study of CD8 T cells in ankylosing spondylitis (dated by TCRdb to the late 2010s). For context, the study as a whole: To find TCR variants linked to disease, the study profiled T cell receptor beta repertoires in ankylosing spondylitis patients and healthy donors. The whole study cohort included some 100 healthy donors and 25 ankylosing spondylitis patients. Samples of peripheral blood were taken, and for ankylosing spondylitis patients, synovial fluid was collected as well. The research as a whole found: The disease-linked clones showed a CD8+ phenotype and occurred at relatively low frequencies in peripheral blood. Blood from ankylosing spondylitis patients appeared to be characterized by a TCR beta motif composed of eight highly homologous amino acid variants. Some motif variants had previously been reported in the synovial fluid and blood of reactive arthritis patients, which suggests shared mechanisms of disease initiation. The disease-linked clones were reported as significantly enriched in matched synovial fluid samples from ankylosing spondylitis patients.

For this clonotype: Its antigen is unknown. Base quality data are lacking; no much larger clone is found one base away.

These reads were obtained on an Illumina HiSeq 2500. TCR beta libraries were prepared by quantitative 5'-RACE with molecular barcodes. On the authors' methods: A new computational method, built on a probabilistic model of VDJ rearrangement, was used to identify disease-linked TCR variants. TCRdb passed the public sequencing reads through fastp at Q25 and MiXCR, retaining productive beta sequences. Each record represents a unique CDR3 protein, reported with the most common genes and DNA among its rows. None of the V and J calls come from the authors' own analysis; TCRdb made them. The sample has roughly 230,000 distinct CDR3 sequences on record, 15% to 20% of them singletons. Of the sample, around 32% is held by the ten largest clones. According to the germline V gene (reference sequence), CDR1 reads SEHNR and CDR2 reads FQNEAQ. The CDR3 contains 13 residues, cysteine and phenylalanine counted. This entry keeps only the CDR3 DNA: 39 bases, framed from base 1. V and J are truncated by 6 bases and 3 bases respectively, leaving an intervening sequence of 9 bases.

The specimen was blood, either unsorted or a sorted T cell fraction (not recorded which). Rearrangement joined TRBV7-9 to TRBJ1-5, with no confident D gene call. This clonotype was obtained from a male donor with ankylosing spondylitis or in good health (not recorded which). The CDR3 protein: CASSFDANQPQHF. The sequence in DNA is TGTGCCAGCAGTTTCGACGCCAATCAGCCCCAGCATTTT.